This T cell receptor beta chain came from a study of blood T cells in healthy people across ages. This clonotype was recorded many times. Together with a sample-barcoded 5' primer, a J-beta primer mix was included in a second PCR lasting roughly 6 to 12 cycles. TCRdb processed the 5' RACE reads anew with MiXCR; each CDR3 protein has one entry. The sample contains about 650,000 distinct CDR3 sequences, about a third of which appear only once. The clonotype comes from a woman over 75 in good health. The sample was blood.

The CDR3 DNA reads as TGTGCCAGCAGCTTAGTCCGGCAGCACAATGAGCAGTTCTTC. This sequence encodes CASSLVRQHNEQFF. J is TRBJ2-1 and V is TRBV7-8; no reliable D call. Trimming left V 1 base short and J 5 bases short, with 9 bases between. This CDR3 is 14 amino acids long. CDR1 SGHVS and CDR2 FQNEAQ come from the germline V gene.